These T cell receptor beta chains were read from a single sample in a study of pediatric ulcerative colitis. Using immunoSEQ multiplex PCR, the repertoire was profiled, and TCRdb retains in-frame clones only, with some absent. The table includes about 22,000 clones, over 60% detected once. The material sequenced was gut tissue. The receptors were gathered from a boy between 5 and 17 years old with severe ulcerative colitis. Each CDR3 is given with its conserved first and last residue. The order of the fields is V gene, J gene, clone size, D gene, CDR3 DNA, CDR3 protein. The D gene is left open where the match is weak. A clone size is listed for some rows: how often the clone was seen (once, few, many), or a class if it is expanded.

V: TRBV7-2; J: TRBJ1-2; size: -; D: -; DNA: TGTGCCAGCAGCTTAGTGCGGGGCTACACCTTC; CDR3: CASSLVRGYTF
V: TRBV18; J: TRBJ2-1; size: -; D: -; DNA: TGTGCCAGCTCACCCCTCAGGTCGAGCTCCTACAATGAGCAGTTCTTC; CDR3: CASSPLRSSSYNEQFF
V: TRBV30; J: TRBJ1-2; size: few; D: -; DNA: TGTGCCTGGAGTATTCCGGGGGGTCCTAACTATGGCTACACCTTC; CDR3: CAWSIPGGPNYGYTF
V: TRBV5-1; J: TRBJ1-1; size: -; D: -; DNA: TGCGCCAGCAGCTTGGCAGGGGCTGCCATGAACACTGAAGCTTTCTTT; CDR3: CASSLAGAAMNTEAFF
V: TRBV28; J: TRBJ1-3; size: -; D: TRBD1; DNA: TGTGCCAGCAGTCAAAGTTACAGGGGGCTAGGAAACACCATATATTTT; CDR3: CASSQSYRGLGNTIYF
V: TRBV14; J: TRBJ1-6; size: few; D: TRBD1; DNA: TGTGCCAGCAGCCCAACTCAGGACAGGGTTAATTCACCCCTCCACTTT; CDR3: CASSPTQDRVNSPLHF
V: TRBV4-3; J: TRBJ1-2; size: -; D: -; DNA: TGCGCCAGCAGCCAAGATAAAGGGGGGGCACCAGATGGCTACACCTTC; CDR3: CASSQDKGGAPDGYTF
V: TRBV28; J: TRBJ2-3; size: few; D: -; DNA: TGTGCCAGCAGCCCCGGGGACTCCACAGATACGCAGTATTTT; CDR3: CASSPGDSTDTQYF
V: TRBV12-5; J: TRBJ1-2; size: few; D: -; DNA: TGTGCTAGTGCTTTCCGGGAGGGCTACACCTTC; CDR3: CASAFREGYTF
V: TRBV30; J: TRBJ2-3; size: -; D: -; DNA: TGTGCCTGGAGGCAGGGGGGCCGGACGCAGTATTTT; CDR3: CAWRQGGRTQYF
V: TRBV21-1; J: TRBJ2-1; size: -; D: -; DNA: TGTGCCAGCAGCAAAGTTAGCGGGGGGGCGGATGAGCAGTTCTTC; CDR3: CASSKVSGGADEQFF
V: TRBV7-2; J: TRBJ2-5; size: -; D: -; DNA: TGTGCCAGCAGCTTGACAGTTAAAGAGACCCAGTACTTC; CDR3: CASSLTVKETQYF
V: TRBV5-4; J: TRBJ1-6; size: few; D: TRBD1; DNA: TGTGCCAGCAGTCTAACAGGGGATAATTCACCCCTCCACTTT; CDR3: CASSLTGDNSPLHF
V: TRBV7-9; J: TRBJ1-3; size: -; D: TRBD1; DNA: TGTGCCAGCAGCTTAGTAAGGGGGCTTGGAAACACCATATATTTT; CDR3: CASSLVRGLGNTIYF
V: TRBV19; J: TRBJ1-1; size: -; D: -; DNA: TGTGCCAGTACCCCAGCGGTACCCATAGGTGCTTTCTTT; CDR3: CASTPAVPIGAFF
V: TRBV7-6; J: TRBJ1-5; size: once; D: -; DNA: TGTGCCAGCAGCTTGTGGCCCACAGGGAATCAGCCCCAGCATTTT; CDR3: CASSLWPTGNQPQHF
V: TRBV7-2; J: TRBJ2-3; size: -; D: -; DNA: TGTGCCAGCAGCTTTCGGCGGGGTTTTCGCACAGATACGCAGTATTTT; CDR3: CASSFRRGFRTDTQYF
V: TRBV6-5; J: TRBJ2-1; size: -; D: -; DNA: TGTGCCAGCAGTTACATCGGTCGTGGAGTCAATGAGCAGTTCTTC; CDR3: CASSYIGRGVNEQFF
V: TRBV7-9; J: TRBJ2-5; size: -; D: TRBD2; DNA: TGTGCCAGCAGCCGCGGTCATAGCGGGGAATCAGAGACCCAGTACTTC; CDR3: CASSRGHSGESETQYF
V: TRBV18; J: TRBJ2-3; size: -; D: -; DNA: TGTGCCAGCTCATGGACCACAGATACGCAGTATTTT; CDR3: CASSWTTDTQYF
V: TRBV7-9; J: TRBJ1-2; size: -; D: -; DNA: TGTGCCAGCAGCTTATTTGGGGGGAGTATGCGATACACCTTC; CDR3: CASSLFGGSMRYTF
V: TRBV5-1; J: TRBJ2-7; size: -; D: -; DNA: TGCGCCAGCAGCCCCCGACAGGCGGACTACGAGCAGTACTTC; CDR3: CASSPRQADYEQYF
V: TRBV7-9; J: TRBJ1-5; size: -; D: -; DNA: TGTGCCAGCAGCTTTGACAGAAATCAGCCCCAGCATTTT; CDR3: CASSFDRNQPQHF
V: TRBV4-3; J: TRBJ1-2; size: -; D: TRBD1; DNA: TGCGCCAGCAGCCAGGATCGACAGGGTTACTACACCTTC; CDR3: CASSQDRQGYYTF
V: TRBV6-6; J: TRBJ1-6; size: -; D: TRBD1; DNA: TGTGCCAGCAGTCCCAGGGGGCTCAACTATTCACCCCTCCACTTT; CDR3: CASSPRGLNYSPLHF
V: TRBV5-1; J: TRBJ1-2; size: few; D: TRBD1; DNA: TGCGCCAGCAGCCCCACGGGACAGGATGGCTACACCTTC; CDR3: CASSPTGQDGYTF
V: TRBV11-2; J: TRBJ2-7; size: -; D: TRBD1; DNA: TGTGCCAGCAGCTGGACAGGGGCTACCTACGAGCAGTACTTC; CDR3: CASSWTGATYEQYF
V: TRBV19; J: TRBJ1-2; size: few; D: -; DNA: TGTGCCAGTAGTAGGATCGGGGGCGAAGGCTACACCTTC; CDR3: CASSRIGGEGYTF
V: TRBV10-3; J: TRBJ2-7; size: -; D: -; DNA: TGTGCCATCACTTCGGGGGACCCCTACGAGCAGTACTTC; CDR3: CAITSGDPYEQYF
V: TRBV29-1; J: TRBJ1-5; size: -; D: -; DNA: TGCAGCGTCGCACAGGGTGGCAATCAGCCCCAGCATTTT; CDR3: CSVAQGGNQPQHF
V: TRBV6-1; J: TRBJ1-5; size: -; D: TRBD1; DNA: TGTGCCACCACACGCCGGGACAGGGGTAATCAGCCCCAGCATTTT; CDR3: CATTRRDRGNQPQHF
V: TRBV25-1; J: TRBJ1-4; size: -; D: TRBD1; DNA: TGTGCCAGCAGCTCCGACAGGGCGGTAAGAGAAAAACTGTTTTTT; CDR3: CASSSDRAVREKLFF
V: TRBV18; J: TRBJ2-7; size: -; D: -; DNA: TGTGCCAGCTCACCACCTGCCGGGGGCTCCTACGAGCAGTACTTC; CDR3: CASSPPAGGSYEQYF
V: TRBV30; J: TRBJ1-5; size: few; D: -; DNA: TGTGCCTGGAGTGCGGGACTTTTCAATCAGCCCCAGCATTTT; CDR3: CAWSAGLFNQPQHF
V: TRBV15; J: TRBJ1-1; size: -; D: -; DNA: TGTGCCACCACCGAGGGCATGAACACTGAAGCTTTCTTT; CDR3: CATTEGMNTEAFF
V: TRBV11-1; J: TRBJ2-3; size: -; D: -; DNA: TGTGCCAGCAGCTTTCCTAGCTCGGGGAGCACAGATACGCAGTATTTT; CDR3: CASSFPSSGSTDTQYF
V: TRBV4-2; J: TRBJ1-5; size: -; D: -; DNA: TGTGCCAGCAGCCAAGACAGGGTCACGTCTCAGCCCCAGCATTTT; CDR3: CASSQDRVTSQPQHF
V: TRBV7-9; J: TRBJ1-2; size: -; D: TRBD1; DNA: TGTGCCACCCTAAATCAGGACAGGGTTAACTATGGCTACACCTTC; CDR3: CATLNQDRVNYGYTF
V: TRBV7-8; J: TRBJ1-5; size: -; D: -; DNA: TGTGCCAGCAGCTCAGGGGTGATGGAGCCCCAGCATTTT; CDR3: CASSSGVMEPQHF
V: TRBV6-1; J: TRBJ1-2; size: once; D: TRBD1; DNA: TGTGCCAGCAAGGAGACGGACAGGCGCTATGGCTACACCTTC; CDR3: CASKETDRRYGYTF
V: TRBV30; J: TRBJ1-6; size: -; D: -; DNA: TGTGCCCTGGGACGGTCGAATTCACCCCTCCACTTT; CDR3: CALGRSNSPLHF
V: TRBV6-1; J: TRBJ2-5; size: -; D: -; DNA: TGTGCCAGCAGTGGACCCCCCGCGATGGGCGAGACCCAGTACTTC; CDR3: CASSGPPAMGETQYF
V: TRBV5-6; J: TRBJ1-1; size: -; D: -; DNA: TGTGCCACCCAGGGAGCTGGCCGGTATCTTTCTGAAGCTTTCTTT; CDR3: CATQGAGRYLSEAFF
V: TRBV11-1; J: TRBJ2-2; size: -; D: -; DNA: TGTGCCAGCAGCAAAACCCTCCCGGCGGCCACCGGGGAGCTGTTTTTT; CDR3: CASSKTLPAATGELFF
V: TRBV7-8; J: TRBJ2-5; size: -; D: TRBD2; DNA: TGTGCCAGCAGCTTAGCGGGGGGGATCCAAGAGACCCAGTACTTC; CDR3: CASSLAGGIQETQYF
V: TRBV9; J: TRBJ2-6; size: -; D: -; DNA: TGTGCCAGCAGCGAACACTCACAGGAGAGCTCTGGGGCCAACGTCCTGACTTTC; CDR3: CASSEHSQESSGANVLTF
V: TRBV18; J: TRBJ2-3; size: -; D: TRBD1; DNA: TGTGCCAGCTCACCAATGGGGAGACAGGGGCCAGATACGCAGTATTTT; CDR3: CASSPMGRQGPDTQYF